The 29 T cell receptor beta chains in this list originate from one sample, sequenced in a study of siplizumab effects on memory and regulatory T cells. Measured with immunoSEQ multiplex PCR; TCRdb has only the in-frame clones, and not every one. The sample lists over 55,000 clones; less than 90% were seen once. The sequencing input was memory CD4+ T cells sorted from blood. Source of these receptors: a human donor in good health.

The chain joins TRBV5-1 to TRBJ2-7, with D uncertain. V was clipped by 4 bases and J by 7 bases, with 9 bases between them. The germline V gene encodes CDR1 SGHRS and CDR2 YFSETQ. The CDR3 contains 11 residues. CDR3 loop: CASSQQGEQYF. CDR3 DNA sequence: TGCGCCAGCAGCCAACAAGGAGAGCAGTACTTC.

The chain couples TRBV5-4 to TRBJ2-1; TRBD2 matches at 8 bases. V lost 3 bases and J lost 5; bases outside the gene matches: 7. Germline V gene lookup returns CDR1 SGHNT and CDR2 YYREEE (reference sequence). The CDR3 length is 15 residues. CDR3: CASSSSGRGNNEQFF. For the CDR3, the DNA is TGTGCCAGCAGCTCGAGCGGGAGAGGGAACAATGAGCAGTTCTTC.

The genes are TRBV23-1 and TRBJ1-5, with 8 bases that match TRBD1. TRBV23-1 is placed among ORFs of uncertain function. V shed 0 bases, J shed 2 bases, and the junction held 9 bases outside the gene matches. This CDR3 has 18 amino acids. The CDR3 nucleotides read TGCGCCAGCAGTCAATCCCCCAGGGGGCGCAGTGGCAATCAGCCCCAGCATTTT. It translates to CASSQSPRGRSGNQPQHF.

As concerns this clone: The CDR3 does not close with the conserved phenylalanine or tryptophan, likely indicating a read error. No DNA is shown, since the ends of the CDR3 on it are uncertain; the CDR3 is the one TCRdb lists. The V gene is TRBV21-1, the J gene TRBJ1-3; the table gives TRBD1 as D, unverified against the DNA. TRBV21-1 is an annotated pseudogene. The CDR3 region is 14 residues in length, termini included. CDR3 protein: CASSRGRDRILTLL.

This clone showed up just a few times. The chain recombines TRBV19 with TRBJ1-6; 9 nucleotides agree with TRBD1. V lost 3 bases and J lost 9; bases outside the gene matches: 3. The germline V gene has CDR1 LNHDA and CDR2 SQIVND (reference sequence). The CDR3 consists of 14 residues. The CDR3 reads CASSMTGGSSPLHF. The CDR3 nucleotides read TGTGCCAGTAGTATGACAGGGGGGTCTTCACCCCTCCACTTT.

The chain has TRBV2 and TRBJ2-1; D is unresolved. Between the trimmed V and J ends, which lost 3 bases and 2 bases, there was a span of 5 bases. This CDR3 comprises 13 residues. Germline loops: CDR1 SNHLY, CDR2 FYNNEI. CDR3 nucleotide sequence: TGTGCCAGCAGTGAGCAGACCTACAATGAGCAGTTCTTC. Translated, it gives CASSEQTYNEQFF.

This clone was recorded only once. The gene calls are TRBV7-2 and TRBJ1-6, with a weak D call TRBD1 (5 bases). The length of the CDR3 is 13 residues. With 1 base removed from V and 8 bases from J, the gap between germline ends came to 6 bases. Per the germline V gene, CDR1 is SGHTA and CDR2 is FQGNSA. CDR3 in amino acids: CASSLGRDSPLHF. In DNA form, the CDR3 reads TGTGCCAGCAGCTTAGGCAGGGATTCACCCCTCCACTTT.

This clone has just a few counts. The J gene is TRBJ2-4, the V gene TRBV19; TRBD2 agrees at 10 bases. In germline, CDR1 is LNHDA, CDR2 SQIVND (reference sequence). The CDR3 contains 15 residues. J gave up 9 bases and V 5 bases, and 10 bases lay outside the gene matches. CDR3 region: CASSSASGGHSIQYF. The CDR3 region has the DNA TGTGCCAGTAGTTCTGCTAGCGGGGGCCATAGCATTCAGTACTTC.

The V call is TRBV6-6, the J call TRBJ2-2, with TRBD1 as a possible D gene (6 bases). Germline CDR1 and CDR2: MNHNY and SVGAGI (reference sequence). The V gene lost 6 bases and the J gene lost 0 bases, with 14 bases spanning the gap. This CDR3 contains 16 residues. CDR3 nucleotides: TGTGCCAGCAGCCAACAGGGCCCCGCGAACACCGGGGAGCTGTTTTTT. It is translated as CASSQQGPANTGELFF.

J is TRBJ1-2 and V is TRBV5-6; no definite D call. The germline V gene encodes CDR1 SGHDT and CDR2 YYEEEE. Trimming took off 0 bases at V and 2 bases at J, with 11 bases between the two ends. The CDR3 is 15 amino acids. The CDR3 reads CASSLEASRNYGYTF. DNA for the CDR3: TGTGCCAGCAGCTTGGAGGCCAGCAGAAACTATGGCTACACCTTC.

On this clone: This specimen includes other DNA sequences encoding the same CDR3. The CDR3 loop is CASSTRDTQYF. CDR3 nucleotides: TGTGCCAGCAGTACCCGAGATACGCAGTATTTT. V is TRBV6-5 and J is TRBJ2-3; D gene unclear. CDR1 is MNHEY, CDR2 SVGAGI, per germline. Trimming took 5 bases from V and 5 from J, leaving 5 bases between them. This CDR3 is 11 amino acids long.

The chain couples TRBV27 to TRBJ2-7; 10 nucleotides match TRBD1. Germline V CDR1 and CDR2: MNHEY, SMNVEV (reference sequence). The CDR3 loop spans 15 amino acids. V shed 0 bases and J 3 bases; nucleotides not matched to a gene: 2. The CDR3 loop is CASSLSGQGIYEQYF. The CDR3, as DNA: TGTGCCAGCAGTTTATCGGGACAGGGGATCTACGAGCAGTACTTC.

The V and J genes are TRBV5-1 and TRBJ2-3; perhaps TRBD2 as D (5 bases). Germline V gives CDR1 SGHRS, CDR2 YFSETQ. V dropped 2 bases and J dropped 3 bases, with 10 bases sitting between them. The CDR3 length is 14 residues. The DNA for the CDR3 is TGCGCCAGCAGCTTAGCGGTTTCGACAGATACGCAGTATTTT. Translating gives CASSLAVSTDTQYF.

V gene TRBV12-5 combines with J gene TRBJ2-1; D call uncertain. V lost 6 bases, J lost 6 bases, and 12 bases lay in between. Germline V gene data show CDR1 as LGHNT and CDR2 as FRNRAP. The CDR3 sequence is 13 residues long. CDR3 sequence: CASGTDRLNEQFF. As DNA, the CDR3 is TGTGCTAGTGGCACCGACCGACTCAATGAGCAGTTCTTC.

This rearrangement joins TRBV7-7 to TRBJ2-2, with D tentatively TRBD1 or TRBD2 (5 bases each). CDR1 is SSHAT, CDR2 FNYEAQ, per germline (reference sequence). V was clipped by 5 bases and J by 0 bases, with 10 bases between them. The CDR3 covers 15 residues. The CDR3 DNA is TGTGCCAGCAGCAAAGGGACGGCGAACACCGGGGAGCTGTTTTTT. It specifies CASSKGTANTGELFF. Looking up the rest from reference TRBV7-7 and TRBJ2-2 gives the full variable domain: GAGVSQSPRYKVTKRGQDVTLRCDPISSHATLYWYQQALGQGPEFLTYFNYEAQPDKSGLPSDRFSAERPEGSISTLTIQRTEQRDSAMYRCASSKGTANTGELFFGEGSRLTVL.

The chain links TRBV5-1 to TRBJ1-2; TRBD1 is a possible D gene (5 bases). Trimming pared 7 bases from V and 6 bases from J, leaving 19 bases between. The CDR3 totals 14 residues. Germline V gene data show CDR1 as SGHRS and CDR2 as YFSETQ. The CDR3 DNA follows: TGCGCCAGCTCGAACCAGGGTGGGTACGATGGCTACACCTTC. Protein sequence: CASSNQGGYDGYTF.

Written as DNA, the CDR3 is TGTGCCAGCAGGAGGGGGCAGGAAAGCAATCAGCCCCAGCATTTT. This gives the protein CASRRGQESNQPQHF. The gene calls are TRBV2 and TRBJ1-5; 7 nucleotides align to TRBD1. Germline assignment: CDR1 SNHLY and CDR2 FYNNEI. Trimming took 6 bases from V and 1 from J; bases not matched to a gene: 6. The CDR3 loop spans 15 amino acids. Using reference TRBV2 and TRBJ1-5 for the parts outside the CDR3, the full variable domain is EPEVTQTPSHQVTQMGQEVILRCVPISNHLYFYWYRQILGQKVEFLVSFYNNEISEKSEIFDDQFSVERPDGSNFTLKIRSTKLEDSAMYFCASRRGQESNQPQHFGDGTRLSIL.

J is TRBJ2-3 and V is TRBV6-1; 11 nucleotides match TRBD2. In germline, CDR1 is MNHNS, CDR2 SASEGT. The CDR3 extends over 15 amino acids. V shed 4 bases, J shed 4 bases, and the junction held 4 bases outside the gene matches. The chain's CDR3 is CASSVLAGGADTQYF. As DNA, the CDR3 is TGTGCCAGCAGTGTCTTAGCGGGAGGGGCAGATACGCAGTATTTT.

The chain recombines TRBV12-5 with TRBJ2-2, with D tentatively TRBD1 (6 bases). This CDR3 region has 15 residues. The germline V and J ends were trimmed by 3 bases and 4 bases, with 12 bases remaining between them. From germline, CDR1 is LGHNT and CDR2 FRNRAP. Here the CDR3 DNA reads TGTGCTAGTGGTTTAAGGGACACTTCCACCGGGGAGCTGTTTTTT. This encodes CASGLRDTSTGELFF.

This chain connects TRBV19 to TRBJ2-7; a weak D match, TRBD2 (5 bases). The CDR3 covers 13 residues. The ends were cut back, 5 bases at V and 5 bases at J, with 13 bases in the middle. CDR1 is LNHDA, CDR2 SQIVND, per germline (reference sequence). The CDR3 is CASSLRAGDEQYF. CDR3 nucleotide sequence: TGTGCCAGTAGTCTGAGGGCTGGGGACGAGCAGTACTTC.

The chain uses TRBV5-1 and TRBJ2-5, with D perhaps TRBD1 (6 bases). Matching the DNA end better, TRBJ2-7 makes the J call doubtful. Germline V CDR1 and CDR2: SGHRS, YFSETQ. CDR3 length equals 14 residues. The CDR3 DNA is TGCGCCAGCAGCCGATGGACAGAAGGCTACGAGCAGTACTTC. As protein: CASSRWTEGYEQYF.

V usage is TRBV30 and J usage is TRBJ1-2, with D perhaps matching TRBD1 (5 bases). Looked up from germline, CDR1 is GTSNPN and CDR2 is SVGIG (reference sequence). The V and J ends lost 0 bases and 0 bases respectively, with 11 bases between them. This CDR3 contains 15 residues. This chain's CDR3 is CAWSVSGLANYGYTF. The DNA of the CDR3 is TGTGCCTGGAGTGTTTCAGGGTTAGCTAACTATGGCTACACCTTC.

V and J are TRBV7-9 and TRBJ2-2; 7 bases fit TRBD1. This CDR3 contains 15 residues. Germline CDR1 and CDR2: SEHNR and FQNEAQ (reference sequence). V was clipped by 5 bases and J by 0 bases; unmatched bases: 3. The DNA of the CDR3 is TGTGCCAGCAGCGGGGGACAGACGAACACCGGGGAGCTGTTTTTT. Its protein product is CASSGGQTNTGELFF.

The CDR3 spells CSVEDADRAYTEAFF. The DNA for the CDR3 is TGCAGCGTTGAAGATGCGGACAGGGCGTACACTGAAGCTTTCTTT. This chain uses TRBV29-1 with TRBJ1-1; 8 nucleotides agree with TRBD1. The CDR3 is 15 amino acids. The ends lost 0 bases at V and 3 bases at J; junction bases unmatched: 6. CDR1 and CDR2 from the germline V gene are SQVTM and ANQGSEA. The full variable domain, rest sourced from reference TRBV29-1 and TRBJ1-1, is SAVISQKPSRDICQRGTSLTIQCQVDSQVTMMFWYRQQPGQSLTLIATANQGSEATYESGFVIDKFPISRPNLTFSTLTVSNMSPEDSSIYLCSVEDADRAYTEAFFGQGTRLTVV.

V gene TRBV10-3 combines with J gene TRBJ1-2; a possible D gene is TRBD1 (6 bases). V lost 4 bases, J lost 4 bases, and 13 bases lay in between. The CDR3 sequence is 14 residues long. CDR1 ENHRY and CDR2 SYGVKD come from the germline V gene. The CDR3 DNA sequence: TGTGCCATCAGTGGCCGGACAGAGCCCTATGGCTACACCTTC. Protein product: CAISGRTEPYGYTF.

The chain carries TRBV15 and TRBJ2-7; 8 bases are shared with TRBD2. J lost 5 bases, V lost 0 bases, and 9 bases had no gene match. CDR3 length: 16 residues. CDR1 is LNHNV and CDR2 is YYDKDF in the germline V gene (reference sequence). CDR3 in amino acids: CATSRDDHSGGDEQYF. DNA for the CDR3: TGTGCCACCAGCAGAGATGACCACAGCGGGGGCGACGAGCAGTACTTC.

This clone was observed a single time. The chain links TRBV5-4 to TRBJ2-5; 9 bases are shared with TRBD2. Per the germline V gene, CDR1 is SGHNT and CDR2 is YYREEE (reference sequence). This CDR3 has 15 residues. The V gene end was trimmed by 1 base and the J gene end by 4 bases; junction bases not matched to a gene: 5. CDR3 DNA: TGTGCCAGCAGCTTGCCGGGTAGCGGGGGAGAGACCCAGTACTTC. Translation: CASSLPGSGGETQYF.

This rearrangement joins TRBV2 to TRBJ2-3; 8 positions match TRBD2. This CDR3 is built from 16 residues. Germline assignment: CDR1 SNHLY and CDR2 FYNNEI. Trimming at V came to 1 base and at J to 5 bases, leaving 8 bases not matched to a gene. CDR3 sequence reads: CASSEGYAGGQDTQYF. The CDR3, as DNA: TGTGCCAGCAGTGAAGGTTACGCGGGAGGACAAGATACGCAGTATTTT.

The rearrangement uses TRBV5-1 and TRBJ2-5; a possible D gene is TRBD1 (6 bases). The CDR3 consists of 17 residues. The germline V and J ends were trimmed by 4 bases and 5 bases, with 24 bases remaining between them. Per the germline V gene, CDR1 is SGHRS and CDR2 is YFSETQ. The CDR3 DNA is TGCGCCAGCAGCCCCGACCTCAGTAATGGGGGCGAGGAGACCCAGTACTTC. This gives the protein CASSPDLSNGGEETQYF.